This T cell receptor beta chain was identified in a study of blood T cell repertoires in COVID-19. In the study overall: COVID-19 samples collected from the United States, Italy and Spain covered acute and convalescent phases.

In terms of age and location, participants ranged from roughly 18 to 100 years and lived in approximately 26 US areas. Participants were placed into cohorts based on the clinical history they reported. Germline-derived CDR1 and CDR2 are LNHDA and SQIVND (reference sequence). The V gene lost 3 bases and the J gene lost 3 bases, with 9 bases spanning the gap. CDR3 size: 14 residues. As handled by the study authors: Counts of nucleated cells, estimated from reference gene primer amplification, were obtained. Assay: immunoSEQ multiplex PCR; the TCRdb copy retains only in-frame clones and omits some. V and J calls and clone size are those listed in that table; D and trimming were worked out from the DNA. The sample lists about 180,000 clones, roughly 87% occurring once. Only a few counts were recorded for this clone.

This TCR was recovered from a human donor with acute COVID-19. The donor label of this sample is uncertain. The sequencing input was PBMCs or T cells enriched from blood (not recorded which). The rearrangement links TRBV19 to TRBJ1-3; D is perhaps TRBD1 (5 bases). The DNA of the CDR3 is TGTGCCAGTAGTATTCGGACAAGTGGAAACACCATATATTTT. It codes for CASSIRTSGNTIYF.